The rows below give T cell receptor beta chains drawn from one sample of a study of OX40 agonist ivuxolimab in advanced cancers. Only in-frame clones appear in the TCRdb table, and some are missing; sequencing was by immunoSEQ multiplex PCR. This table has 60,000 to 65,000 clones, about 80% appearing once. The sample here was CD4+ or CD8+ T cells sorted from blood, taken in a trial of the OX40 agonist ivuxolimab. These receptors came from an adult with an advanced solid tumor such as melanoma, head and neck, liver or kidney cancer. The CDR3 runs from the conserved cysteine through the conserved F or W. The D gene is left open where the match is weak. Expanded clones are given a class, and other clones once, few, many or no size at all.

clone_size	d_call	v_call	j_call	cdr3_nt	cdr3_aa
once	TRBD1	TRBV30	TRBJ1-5	TGTGCCTGGACCCCCACAGGGGGCAATCAGCCCCAGCATTTT	CAWTPTGGNQPQHF
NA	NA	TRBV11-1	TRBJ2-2	TGTGCCAGCACCTATATGGGGGGACCGAACACCGGGGAGCTGTTTTTT	CASTYMGGPNTGELFF
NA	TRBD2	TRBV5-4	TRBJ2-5	TGTGCCAGCAGCTTGCAGCGGGGTAACCAAGAGACCCAGTACTTC	CASSLQRGNQETQYF
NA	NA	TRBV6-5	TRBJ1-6	TGTGCCAGCAATCGCGAGGGTAATTCACCCCTCCACTTT	CASNREGNSPLHF
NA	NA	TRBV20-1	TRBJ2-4	TGCAGTGCGTTAGTGGTAGACATTCAGTACTTC	CSALVVDIQYF
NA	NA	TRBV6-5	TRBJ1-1	TGTGCCAGCGCTGAAGCTTTCTTT	CASAEAFF
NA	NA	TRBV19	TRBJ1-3	TGTGCCAGCAAAGGGTCGGGAAACACCATATATTTT	CASKGSGNTIYF
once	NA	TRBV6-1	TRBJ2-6	TGTGCCAGCAGTTCTATTCCCTCTGGGGCCAACGTCCTGACTTTC	CASSSIPSGANVLTF
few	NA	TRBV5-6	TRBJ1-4	TGTGCCAGCAGCAGAGACCGGGGCGTTAATGAAAAACTGTTTTTT	CASSRDRGVNEKLFF
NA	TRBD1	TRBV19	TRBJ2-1	TGTGCCAGTAGTGTCTCCGGGACAGGGATCAATGAGCAGTTCTTC	CASSVSGTGINEQFF
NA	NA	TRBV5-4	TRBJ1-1	TGTGCCAGCAGCCCTTCTAGGGGCACGAGAGCTTTCTTT	CASSPSRGTRAFF
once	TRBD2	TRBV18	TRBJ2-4	TGTGCCAGCTCACCATTAGCGGGAGGGGAGGACATTCAGTACTTC	CASSPLAGGEDIQYF
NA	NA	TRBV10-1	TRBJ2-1	TGCGCCAGCAGTGCGTTACGGGCTAATGAGCAGTTCTTC	CASSALRANEQFF
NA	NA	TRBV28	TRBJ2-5	TGTGCCAGCAGTTTATGGGGTGCGGGGCGCGGTGAGACCCAGTACTTC	CASSLWGAGRGETQYF
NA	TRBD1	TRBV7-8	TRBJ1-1	TGTGCCAGCAGCCCCCAGACAGGGTTAGACACTGAAGCTTTCTTT	CASSPQTGLDTEAFF
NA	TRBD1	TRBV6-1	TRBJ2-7	TGTGCCAGCCGCCTGACAGGGCCCTACGAGCAGTACTTC	CASRLTGPYEQYF
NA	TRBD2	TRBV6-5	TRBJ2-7	TGTGCCACCGCAGCGGGGGCCACCTACGAGCAGTACTTC	CATAAGATYEQYF